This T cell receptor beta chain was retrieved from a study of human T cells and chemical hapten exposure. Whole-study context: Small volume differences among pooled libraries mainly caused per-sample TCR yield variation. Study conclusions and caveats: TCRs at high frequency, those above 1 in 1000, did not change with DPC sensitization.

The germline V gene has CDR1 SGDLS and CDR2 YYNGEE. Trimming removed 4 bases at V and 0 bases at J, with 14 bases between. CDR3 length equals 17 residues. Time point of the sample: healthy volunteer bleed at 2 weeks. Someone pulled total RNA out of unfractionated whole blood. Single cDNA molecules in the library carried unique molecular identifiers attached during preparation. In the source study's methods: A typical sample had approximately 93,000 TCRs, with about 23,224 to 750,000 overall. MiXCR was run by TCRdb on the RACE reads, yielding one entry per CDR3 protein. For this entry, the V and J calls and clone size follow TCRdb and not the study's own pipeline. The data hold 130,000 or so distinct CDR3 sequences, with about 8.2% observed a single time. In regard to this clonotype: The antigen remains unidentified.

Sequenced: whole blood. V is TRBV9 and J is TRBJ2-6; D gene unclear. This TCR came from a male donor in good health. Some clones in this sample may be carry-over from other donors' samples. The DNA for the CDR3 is TGTGCCAGCAGCTTCAGGCCTATCTCCTCTGGGGCCAACGTCCTGACTTTC. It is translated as CASSFRPISSGANVLTF. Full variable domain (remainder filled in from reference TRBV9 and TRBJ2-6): DSGVTQTPKHLITATGQRVTLRCSPRSGDLSVYWYQQSLDQGLQFLIQYYNGEERAKGNILERFSAQQFPDLHSELNLSSLELGDSALYFCASSFRPISSGANVLTFGAGSRLTVL.